A single TCR beta chain is shown here with its context. The data are from a study of T-cell reconstitution after alpha-beta-depleted transplantation in children. This CDR3 region has 14 residues. V lost 6 bases and J 7 bases, leaving 18 bases between the germline ends. The library targeted TCRbeta and was prepared with unique molecular identifiers. TCRdb used MiXCR to reprocess the PCR reads, holding one entry per CDR3 protein. Of about 690,000 distinct CDR3 sequences listed, around 17% are singletons. This TCR came from a human donor who donated a stem cell graft to a child with acute myeloid leukemia. The specimen comprised PBMCs from the stem cell graft donor, sampled from the stem cell graft. V and J are TRBV12-3 or TRBV12-4 and TRBJ1-2; no firm D call. The CDR3: CASSPGRRGFGYTF. The CDR3, as DNA: TGTGCCAGCAGCCCTGGCCGTCGAGGCTTTGGCTACACCTTC.